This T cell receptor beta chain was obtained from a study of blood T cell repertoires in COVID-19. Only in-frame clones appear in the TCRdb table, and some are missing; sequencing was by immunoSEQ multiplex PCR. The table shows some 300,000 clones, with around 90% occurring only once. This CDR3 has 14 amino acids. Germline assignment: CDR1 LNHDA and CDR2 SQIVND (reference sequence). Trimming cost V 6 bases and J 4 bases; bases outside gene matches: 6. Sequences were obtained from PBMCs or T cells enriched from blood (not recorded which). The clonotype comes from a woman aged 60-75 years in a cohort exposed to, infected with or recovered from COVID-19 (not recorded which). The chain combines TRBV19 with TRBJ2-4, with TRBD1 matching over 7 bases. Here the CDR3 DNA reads TGTGCCAGTAGCGCGAGGGACAGAAAAAACATTCAGTACTTC. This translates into CASSARDRKNIQYF.